This TCR beta chain derives from a study of cytomegalovirus exposure and HLA in healthy donors. General study findings and limits: The availability of immune exposure information extended only to CMV serostatus.

A word on this clone: Antigen specificity is unknown.

PCR primers comprised 60 Vbeta and 13 Jbeta primers. Measured with immunoSEQ multiplex PCR; TCRdb has only the in-frame clones, and not every one. The sample features 150,000 to 200,000 clones, with around 1.2% in its top ten. V was shortened by 0 bases and J by 1 base, with 7 bases between the two germline ends. Germline loops: CDR1 SGHDT, CDR2 YYEEEE. CDR3 length: 14 residues. The sequenced sample was PBMCs. The rearrangement uses TRBV5-6 and TRBJ1-1; D gene unclear. This TCR was sampled from a woman in her sixties or seventies in good health and CMV-seronegative. The CDR3 DNA follows: TGTGCCAGCAGCTTGGGGGAGCGGAACACTGAAGCTTTCTTT. Amino acids: CASSLGERNTEAFF.